This T cell receptor (beta chain) was sequenced during a study of blood T cell repertoires in COVID-19. Overall study: Sites across the United States, Italy and Spain contributed samples from acute and convalescent COVID-19. T cells, B-cell-depleted T cells, or PBMCs provided the cDNA or gDNA that served as material.

Authors' methods: Cell counts per sample came from amplifying reference gene primers. TCRdb's copy holds only in-frame clones and misses some; the assay was immunoSEQ multiplex PCR. V, J and clone size were drawn from that table, and D and trimming were deduced from the DNA. The sample lists roughly 27,000 clones; 70% to 90% were seen once. Germline CDR1 reads MDHEN; CDR2 reads SYDVKM. Trimming at V came to 1 base and at J to 6 bases, leaving 10 bases not matched to a gene. The CDR3 contains 17 residues. The specimen sequenced was peripheral blood. The sequence was collected from a human donor in a cohort sampled during active COVID-19. The chain recombines TRBV28 with TRBJ2-1, with 9 positions matching TRBD2. The CDR3 loop reads CASSLLATGRGGNEQFF. The CDR3 DNA reads TGTGCCAGCAGTTTATTGGCTACCGGGCGGGGGGGCAATGAGCAGTTCTTC.